This entry lists 17 T cell receptor beta chains sequenced from one sample in a study of breast tumors, draining lymph nodes, adjacent tissues. Via MiXCR, TCRdb re-called the multiplex PCR reads, giving one row per CDR3 protein. The sample carries 200,000 or so distinct CDR3 sequences, 31% recorded once. Breast cancer patients provided tissue from their axillary draining lymph nodes. The sequenced material came from axillary lymph node tissue. These receptors were taken from a female donor with breast cancer. Some clones in this sample may be carry-over from other donors' samples.

There are many counts of this clonotype. The chain is built from TRBV5-5 and TRBJ2-3; 10 nucleotides agree with TRBD2. This CDR3 is built from 15 residues. The V gene's germline CDR1 is SGHKS and CDR2 YYEKEE (reference sequence). V lost 6 bases to trimming and J lost 6 bases; unmatched junction nucleotides: 10. The CDR3 coding sequence is TGTGCCAGCACCCAGGGTAGCGGGGGGACGGATACGCAGTATTTT. Translating gives CASTQGSGGTDTQYF.

This clonotype has a count of ten or more. The V call is TRBV20-1, the J call TRBJ2-7; 11 bases map to TRBD1. The CDR3 extends over 17 amino acids. The V segment lost 0 bases and the J segment 5 bases; nucleotides outside the gene matches: 12. CDR1 DFQATT and CDR2 SNEGSKA come from the germline V gene (reference sequence). CDR3 in DNA: TGCAGTGCTAGAGATCTCTCGAGGGGACAGGGGGGCGACGAGCAGTACTTC. This translates into CSARDLSRGQGGDEQYF.

A note on this clonotype: At one boundary the junction diverges from the germline segment, which might be a read error. The chain couples TRBV6-2 or TRBV6-3 to TRBJ2-2; D ambiguous. This CDR3 spans 14 amino acids. Germline assignment: CDR1 MNHEY and CDR2 SVGEGT. CDR3 in DNA: TGTGCCAGCAGTCACTCGTTCCGGGCCGGGGAGCTGTTTTTT. The encoded protein is CASSHSFRAGELFF.

Points on this clonotype: This clone may be a read error of a much larger clone one base away. The genes are TRBV11-2 and TRBJ1-3, with D tentatively TRBD1 (5 bases). Trimming removed 2 bases at V and 5 bases at J, with 19 bases between. The CDR3 has 17 residues. The germline CDR1 and CDR2 sequences are SGHAT and FQNNGV. CDR3 sequence (DNA): TGTGCCAGCAGCTTACCAGTAGCCGGGACGGTGCGAAACACCATATATTTT. Protein sequence: CASSLPVAGTVRNTIYF.

This clonotype is labeled medium-sized. The V call is TRBV7-9, the J call TRBJ2-3, with TRBD1 matching 7 bases. V trimming: 9 bases; J trimming: 1 base; junction bases outside the gene matches: 4. The CDR3 totals 13 residues. The germline CDR1 and CDR2 sequences are SEHNR and FQNEAQ (reference sequence). The CDR3 here is CASHTGGTDTQYF. CDR3 nucleotides: TGTGCCAGTCATACAGGGGGCACAGATACGCAGTATTTT.

In the case of this clonotype: One end of the junction fails to match germline, which may point to a read error. The chain combines TRBV20-1 with TRBJ2-3; 11 nucleotides agree with TRBD2. The CDR3 contains 14 residues. Per germline, CDR1 DFQATT and CDR2 SNEGSKA (reference sequence). Here the CDR3 reads CSARGTSGADTQYF. CDR3 nucleotides: TGCAGCGCTAGAGGGACTAGCGGAGCAGATACGCAGTATTTT.

This clonotype was seen more than once but under ten times. The V gene is TRBV28, the J gene TRBJ2-7; TRBD1 matches 7 bases. Germline lookup yields CDR1 MDHEN and CDR2 SYDVKM. Losses at the gene ends were 5 bases for V and 0 bases for J; bases not matched to a gene: 10. This CDR3 is built from 16 residues. The CDR3 loop reads CASSTYLTGSSYEQYF. In DNA, the CDR3 is TGTGCCAGCAGTACATACCTGACAGGGAGCTCCTACGAGCAGTACTTC.

In this sample, this clonotype turned up many times. The chain has TRBV12-3 or TRBV12-4 and TRBJ2-7, with D unclear. There are 12 residues in the CDR3. With 8 bases removed from V and 2 bases from J, the gap between germline ends came to 10 bases. The CDR3 protein is CASCTLTYEQYF. The CDR3, as DNA: TGTGCCAGCTGTACTCTTACCTACGAGCAGTACTTC.

This clonotype came up a few times. The genes are TRBV6-1 and TRBJ2-7, with 8 bases that match TRBD1. CDR1 is MNHNS, CDR2 SASEGT, per germline. The CDR3 has 12 residues. V gave up 5 bases and J gave up 4 bases; unmatched junction bases: 1. CDR3 sequence (DNA): TGTGCCAGCAGTCAGGGGGCATACGAGCAGTACTTC. Residues: CASSQGAYEQYF.

Worth noting for this clonotype: One end of the junction does not line up with germline, which may come from a read error. Here the CDR3 reads CASSQGPSYEQCF. In DNA, the CDR3 is TGTGCCAGCTCACAGGGGCCATCCTACGAGCAGTGCTTC. V and J are TRBV19 and TRBJ2-7; TRBD1 agrees at 7 bases. Germline lookup yields CDR1 LNHDA and CDR2 SQIVND (reference sequence). This CDR3 region has 13 residues.

The chain couples TRBV7-2 to TRBJ1-2, with a tentative D call TRBD1 (5 bases). Germline values: CDR1 SGHTA, CDR2 FQGNSA. This CDR3 contains 11 residues. V was shortened by 6 bases and J by 9 bases, with 11 bases between the two germline ends. Here the CDR3 reads CASRPEGSYTF. In nucleotides, the CDR3 is TGTGCCAGCAGACCCGAGGGGAGCTACACCTTC.

This clonotype was counted at least ten times. The chain has TRBV5-6 and TRBJ1-4, with D hard to call. V was clipped by 1 base and J by 0 bases, with 4 bases between them. Germline-derived CDR1 and CDR2 are SGHDT and YYEEEE. This CDR3 is 14 amino acids long. Here the CDR3 reads CASSLLTTNEKLFF. In DNA, the CDR3 is TGTGCCAGCAGCTTGTTAACAACTAATGAAAAACTGTTTTTT. The variable domain in full, completed from reference TRBV5-6 and TRBJ1-4, reads DAGVTQSPTHLIKTRGQQVTLRCSPKSGHDTVSWYQQALGQGPQFIFQYYEEEERQRGNFPDRFSGHQFPNYSSELNVNALLLGDSALYLCASSLLTTNEKLFFGSGTQLSVL.

This clonotype was detected many times. J is TRBJ1-5 and V is TRBV20-1; D perhaps matches TRBD1 (5 bases). This CDR3 region has 14 residues. Germline V gene sequence: CDR1 DFQATT, CDR2 SNEGSKA (reference sequence). The ends were cut back, 0 bases at V and 7 bases at J, with 13 bases in the middle. The CDR3 region has the DNA TGCAGTGCTAGAGATTGGCAGGGCGAGCAGCCCCAGCATTTT. It specifies CSARDWQGEQPQHF.

This clonotype turned up a few times. A much larger clone sits a single nucleotide away, making a read error possible. The final CDR3 position lacks the conserved phenylalanine or tryptophan, pointing to a likely read error. J is TRBJ2-4 and V is TRBV7-6; D is undetermined. Germline CDR1 reads SGHVS; CDR2 reads FNYEAQ. CDR3 size: 14 residues. The V and J ends lost 1 base and 8 bases respectively, with 12 bases between them. The CDR3 is CASSLETNEDIQYL. The DNA of the CDR3 is TGTGCCAGCAGCTTAGAAACCAATGAGGACATTCAGTACCTC.

This clonotype appeared many times. The gene calls are TRBV20-1 and TRBJ2-7; D is ambiguous. The V end lost 7 bases, the J end lost 3 bases, and 10 bases lay between the germline ends. Germline lookup yields CDR1 DFQATT and CDR2 SNEGSKA (reference sequence). The CDR3 is 11 residues long. CDR3 in amino acids: CSVSTYYEQYF. In DNA form, the CDR3 reads TGCAGTGTTAGTACCTACTACGAGCAGTACTTC.

A note on this clonotype: A read error may account for a junction end that differs from germline. The chain has TRBV14 and TRBJ2-2; maybe TRBD1 (6 bases). Per the germline V gene, CDR1 is SGHDN and CDR2 is FVKESK. The CDR3 loop spans 17 amino acids. Here the CDR3 reads CASNLQLDSLNTGELFF. As DNA, the CDR3 is TGTGCCAGCAACCTACAATTGGACAGCTTGAACACCGGGGAGTTGTTTTTT.

This clonotype was picked up many times. This sequence joins TRBV3-1 and TRBJ1-2; D is unresolved. Trimming left V 5 bases short and J 5 bases short, with 9 bases between. From germline, CDR1 is LGHDT and CDR2 YNNKEL (reference sequence). The CDR3 loop spans 12 amino acids. The CDR3 region is CASSSTEYGYTF. The CDR3 DNA is TGTGCCAGCAGCTCGACGGAGTATGGCTACACCTTC. The full variable domain, rest sourced from reference TRBV3-1 and TRBJ1-2, is DTAVSQTPKYLVTQMGNDKSIKCEQNLGHDTMYWYKQDSKKFLKIMFSYNNKELIINETVPNRFSPKSPDKAHLNLHINSLELGDSAVYFCASSSTEYGYTFGSGTRLTVV.